Below, one TCR beta chain is given with its context. The antigen is undetermined. The data are from a study of shared clonotypes between healthy human individuals. Donors, without exception, were Caucasian adults residing in Nashville, Tennessee. General observations from the study: Collection of samples was limited to blood; tissue repertoires likely differ. The genetic and exposure-history diversity represented was limited by few donors.

Trimming took off 4 bases at V and 0 bases at J, with 18 bases between the two ends. Germline CDR1 KGHSH, CDR2 LQKENI. This CDR3 has 18 residues. The protocol was immunoSEQ multiplex PCR, while the TCRdb copy is restricted to in-frame clones and leaves out a portion. The sample has about 1,500,000 clones; roughly 96% are singletons. This receptor was taken from a man aged 25 to 40 in good health. Sequencing was performed on naive CD4+ T cells sorted from blood. Documented subset: CD45RA+ positively selected. This chain links TRBV18 with TRBJ2-2, with D maybe TRBD1 (5 bases). The CDR3 region has the DNA TGTGCCAGCTCACTGAAGGCGACAGCTATTACGAACACCGGGGAGCTGTTTTTT. Its protein product is CASSLKATAITNTGELFF.